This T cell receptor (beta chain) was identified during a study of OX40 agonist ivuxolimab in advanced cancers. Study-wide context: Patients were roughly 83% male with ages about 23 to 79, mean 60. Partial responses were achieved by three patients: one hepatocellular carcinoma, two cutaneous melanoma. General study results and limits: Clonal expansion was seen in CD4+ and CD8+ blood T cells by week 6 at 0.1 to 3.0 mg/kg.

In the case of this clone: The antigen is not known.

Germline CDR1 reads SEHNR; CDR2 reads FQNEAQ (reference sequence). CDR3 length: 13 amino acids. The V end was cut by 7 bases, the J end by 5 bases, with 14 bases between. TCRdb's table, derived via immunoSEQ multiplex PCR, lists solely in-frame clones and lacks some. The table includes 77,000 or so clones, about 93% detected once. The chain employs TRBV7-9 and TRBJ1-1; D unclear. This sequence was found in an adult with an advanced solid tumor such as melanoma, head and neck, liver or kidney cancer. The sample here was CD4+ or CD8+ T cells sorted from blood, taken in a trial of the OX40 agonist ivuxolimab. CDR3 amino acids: CASTSEEGTEAFF. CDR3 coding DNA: TGTGCCAGCACCTCTGAGGAGGGTACTGAAGCTTTCTTT.